The 18 T cell receptor beta chains below all came from one sample that was sequenced in a study of cytomegalovirus exposure and HLA in healthy donors. Amplification used 60 Vbeta primers and 13 Jbeta primers. The method was immunoSEQ multiplex PCR; TCRdb's version includes in-frame clones alone and lacks a portion of them. This sample has 200,000 to 250,000 clones, with 85% to 90% found just once. Material: PBMCs. All receptors derive from a human donor in good health.

This clone has only one observation. V gene TRBV7-2 combines with J gene TRBJ2-7, with 7 bases lining up with TRBD2. Germline trimming cut 4 bases from V and 7 bases from J; bases unmatched to any gene: 22. Looked up from germline, CDR1 is SGHTA and CDR2 is FQGNSA. CDR3 size: 18 residues. This chain's CDR3 is CASSSPIRSRGLVREQYF. CDR3 coding DNA: TGTGCCAGCAGCTCACCGATTCGATCTCGCGGACTAGTGCGAGAGCAGTACTTC.

The chain combines TRBV7-2 with TRBJ1-4; D unresolved. Germline V gives CDR1 SGHTA, CDR2 FQGNSA. The CDR3 is made up of 15 amino acids. Trimming removed 5 bases from V and 0 bases from J, with 10 bases in between. DNA for the CDR3: TGTGCCAGCAGCGACCAAGGAGCAACTAATGAAAAACTGTTTTTT. It codes for CASSDQGATNEKLFF.

V usage is TRBV6-4 and J usage is TRBJ2-7; D perhaps matches TRBD1 (6 bases). There are 15 residues in the CDR3. Germline CDR1 and CDR2: MRHNA and SNTAGT. V shed 6 bases and J shed 6 bases, with 21 bases lying between them. The CDR3 region is CASRSEVGAAGEQYF. In DNA, the CDR3 is TGTGCCAGCAGATCGGAGGTGGGGGCAGCCGGCGAGCAGTACTTC.

This clone was found once. The V call is TRBV7-8, the J call TRBJ2-7; D gene ambiguous. The germline V and J ends were trimmed by 5 bases and 3 bases, with 11 bases remaining between them. CDR1 is SGHVS and CDR2 is FQNEAQ in the germline V gene. There are 13 residues in the CDR3. The CDR3 DNA is TGTGCCAGCAGCCCCGAATGGAGCTACGAGCAGTACTTC. The encoded protein is CASSPEWSYEQYF.

This chain connects TRBV6-5 to TRBJ2-7, with D unclear. Trimming cost V 4 bases and J 3 bases, with 10 bases left between them. The CDR3 is 13 amino acids. CDR1 and CDR2 from the germline V gene are MNHEY and SVGAGI. CDR3 sequence (DNA): TGTGCCAGCAGTTCCCGACTCCGCTACGAGCAGTACTTC. It specifies CASSSRLRYEQYF.

The V and J genes are TRBV29-1 and TRBJ1-1; D call uncertain. The CDR3 loop spans 13 amino acids. V was trimmed by 6 bases and J by 4 bases, leaving 15 bases between them. Germline CDR1 and CDR2: SQVTM and ANQGSEA. The CDR3 DNA sequence: TGCAGCGTCGAGAGGGATAAAGGCACTGAAGCTTTCTTT. Amino acids: CSVERDKGTEAFF.

This sequence joins TRBV30 and TRBJ1-1; the D gene is possibly TRBD1 (6 bases). Germline V lookup: CDR1 GTSNPN, CDR2 SVGIG (reference sequence). The V gene lost 0 bases and the J gene lost 0 bases, with 11 bases spanning the gap. This CDR3 region has 15 residues. Written as DNA, the CDR3 is TGTGCCTGGAGTGTACTTGCAGGGGTGAACACTGAAGCTTTCTTT. The encoded protein is CAWSVLAGVNTEAFF.

This rearrangement joins TRBV9 to TRBJ2-7; weak D call: TRBD1 (5 bases). CDR3 length equals 13 residues. Germline CDR1 SGDLS, CDR2 YYNGEE. Trimming took 0 bases from V and 5 from J, leaving 9 bases between them. The CDR3 is CASSVEGFNEQYF. CDR3 nucleotide sequence: TGTGCCAGCAGCGTAGAGGGGTTCAACGAGCAGTACTTC.

This rearrangement joins TRBV19 to TRBJ1-5; 10 positions agree with TRBD1. There are 16 residues in the CDR3. The germline V gene has CDR1 LNHDA and CDR2 SQIVND (reference sequence). V shed 3 bases, J shed 6 bases, and the junction held 8 bases outside the gene matches. In nucleotides, the CDR3 is TGTGCCAGTAGTATCCGGGACAGGGGTTACAGTCAGCCCCAGCATTTT. Translation gives CASSIRDRGYSQPQHF. Using reference TRBV19 and TRBJ1-5 for the parts outside the CDR3, the full variable domain is DGGITQSPKYLFRKEGQNVTLSCEQNLNHDAMYWYRQDPGQGLRLIYYSQIVNDFQKGDIAEGYSVSREKKESFPLTVTSAQKNPTAFYLCASSIRDRGYSQPQHFGDGTRLSIL.

A word on this clone: One end of the junction does not line up with germline, which may come from a read error. This chain connects TRBV7-9 to TRBJ1-4; D possibly corresponds to TRBD1 (5 bases). Germline V CDR1 and CDR2: SEHNR, FQNEAQ (reference sequence). The CDR3 length is 15 residues. The CDR3 DNA reads TGTTCCAGCAGCTATGGGGGGGGAACTAATGAAAAACTGTTTTTT. It yields the protein CSSSYGGGTNEKLFF. The full variable domain, completed using reference TRBV7-9 and TRBJ1-4, is DTGVSQNPRHKITKRGQNVTFRCDPISEHNRLYWYRQTLGQGPEFLTYFQNEAQLEKSRLLSDRFSAERPKGSFSTLEIQRTEQGDSAMYLCSSSYGGGTNEKLFFGSGTQLSVL.

The sample holds one count of this clone. The chain carries TRBV10-3 and TRBJ2-7, with D hard to call. V dropped 3 bases and J dropped 3 bases, with 3 bases sitting between them. This CDR3 is built from 11 residues. Germline V lookup: CDR1 ENHRY, CDR2 SYGVKD. CDR3: CAISDNYEQYF. CDR3 nucleotide sequence: TGTGCCATCAGTGACAACTACGAGCAGTACTTC.

The V call is TRBV27, the J call TRBJ1-5; 9 bases match TRBD1. Trimming removed 8 bases from V and 1 base from J; junction bases left unmatched: 15. Germline V CDR1 and CDR2: MNHEY, SMNVEV (reference sequence). The CDR3 is 18 residues long. In nucleotides, the CDR3 is TGTGCCAGCGGCCTCGGGACAGGGAGGATTAACAGCAATCAGCCCCAGCATTTT. Translation gives CASGLGTGRINSNQPQHF.

The V and J genes are TRBV5-1 and TRBJ1-1; 10 nucleotides match TRBD1. CDR1 and CDR2 from the germline V gene are SGHRS and YFSETQ. CDR3 length equals 17 residues. Trimming removed 4 bases from V and 6 bases from J; junction bases left unmatched: 15. CDR3 in amino acids: CASSQFFLGQGMAEAFF. The CDR3 DNA reads as TGCGCCAGCAGCCAATTTTTCTTGGGACAGGGGATGGCTGAAGCTTTCTTT. The whole variable domain, remainder taken from reference TRBV5-1 and TRBJ1-1, is KAGVTQTPRYLIKTRGQQVTLSCSPISGHRSVSWYQQTPGQGLQFLFEYFSETQRNKGNFPGRFSGRQFSNSRSEMNVSTLELGDSALYLCASSQFFLGQGMAEAFFGQGTRLTVV.

This chain connects TRBV19 to TRBJ2-7; TRBD1 matches 9 bases. This CDR3 has 15 residues. V trimming: 4 bases; J trimming: 2 bases; junction bases outside the gene matches: 6. Germline V gives CDR1 LNHDA, CDR2 SQIVND (reference sequence). The chain's CDR3 is CASSTGQGRPYEQYF. The CDR3 coding sequence is TGTGCCAGTAGTACGGGACAGGGTCGTCCCTACGAGCAGTACTTC.

In its sample, this clone was seen once. The chain carries TRBV28 and TRBJ2-7, with 11 bases aligning to TRBD2. The CDR3 runs to 16 residues. V lost 6 bases and J lost 0; bases outside the gene matches: 7. From germline, CDR1 is MDHEN and CDR2 SYDVKM. CDR3 nucleotide sequence: TGTGCCAGCAGCCTCCCCCTAGCGGGAGGCTCCTACGAGCAGTACTTC. The encoded protein is CASSLPLAGGSYEQYF.

The chain couples TRBV6-1 to TRBJ1-2, with 11 nucleotides matching TRBD1. This CDR3 contains 13 residues. The germline V gene has CDR1 MNHNS and CDR2 SASEGT. V lost 8 bases and J lost 4; bases outside the gene matches: 3. Here the CDR3 reads CASSGTGGYGYTF. The DNA of the CDR3 is TGTGCCAGCTCCGGGACAGGGGGCTATGGCTACACCTTC.

The genes are TRBV7-9 and TRBJ2-1, with 12 bases lining up with TRBD2. This CDR3 is 17 amino acids long. Germline V gene lookup returns CDR1 SEHNR and CDR2 FQNEAQ (reference sequence). The trim removed 3 bases at V and 8 bases at J, leaving 11 bases unmatched. The CDR3 bases are TGTGCCAGCAGCTTCCCTACTAGCGGGAGGAATTACGATGAGCAGTTCTTC. This codes for CASSFPTSGRNYDEQFF.

The J gene is TRBJ2-1, the V gene TRBV25-1, with 11 bases lining up with TRBD2. With 5 bases clipped from V and 7 bases from J, the junction kept 10 bases outside the gene matches. Germline assignment: CDR1 MGHDK and CDR2 SYGVNS. CDR3 length: 16 residues. CDR3 DNA: TGTGCCAGCAGTAACCTACTAGCGGGAGTAAAGAATGAGCAGTTCTTC. The encoded protein is CASSNLLAGVKNEQFF.